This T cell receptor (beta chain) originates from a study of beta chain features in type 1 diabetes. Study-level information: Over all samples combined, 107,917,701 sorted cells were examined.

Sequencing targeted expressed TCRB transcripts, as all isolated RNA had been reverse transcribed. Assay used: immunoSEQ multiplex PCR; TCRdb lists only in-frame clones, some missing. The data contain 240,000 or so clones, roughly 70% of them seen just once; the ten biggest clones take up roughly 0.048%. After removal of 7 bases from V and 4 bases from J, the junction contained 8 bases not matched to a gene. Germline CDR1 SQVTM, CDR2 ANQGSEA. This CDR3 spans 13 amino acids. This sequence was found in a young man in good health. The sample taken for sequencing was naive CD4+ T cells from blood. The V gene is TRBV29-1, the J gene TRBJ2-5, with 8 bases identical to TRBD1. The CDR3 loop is CSAGRTGTETQYF. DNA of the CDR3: TGCAGCGCCGGTCGGACAGGGACAGAGACCCAGTACTTC.